The T cell receptor (beta chain) under discussion was sequenced for a study of blood T cell repertoires in COVID-19. Assay: immunoSEQ multiplex PCR; the TCRdb copy retains only in-frame clones and omits some. This repertoire shows 150,000 to 200,000 clones, roughly 80% found once; its top ten account for around 7%. This CDR3 contains 14 residues. J was trimmed by 4 bases and V by 5 bases; bases with no gene match: 6. From germline, CDR1 is SGHTA and CDR2 FQGNSA. The sequence was obtained from a man aged 40-50 years who had recovered from COVID-19. The chain employs TRBV7-2 and TRBJ1-1, with 8 bases aligning to TRBD1. Sequenced sample: PBMCs or T cells enriched from blood (not recorded which). The CDR3 nucleotides are TGTGCCAGCAGCCCCGGACAGGGAATCACTGAAGCTTTCTTT. Residues: CASSPGQGITEAFF. Together with reference TRBV7-2 and TRBJ1-1, the CDR3 gives the full variable domain: GAGVSQSPSNKVTEKGKDVELRCDPISGHTALYWYRQSLGQGLEFLIYFQGNSAPDKSGLPSDRFSAERTGGSVSTLTIQRTQQEDSAVYLCASSPGQGITEAFFGQGTRLTVV.